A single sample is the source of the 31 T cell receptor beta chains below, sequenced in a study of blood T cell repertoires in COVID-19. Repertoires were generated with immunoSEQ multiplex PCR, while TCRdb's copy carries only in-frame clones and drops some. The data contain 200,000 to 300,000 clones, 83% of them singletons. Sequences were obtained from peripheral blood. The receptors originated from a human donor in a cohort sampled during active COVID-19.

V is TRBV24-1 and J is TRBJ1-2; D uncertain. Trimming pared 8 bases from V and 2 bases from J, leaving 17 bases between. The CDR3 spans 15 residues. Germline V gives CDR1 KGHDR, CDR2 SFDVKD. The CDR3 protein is CATKYGETNNYGYTF. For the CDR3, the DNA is TGTGCCACCAAATATGGGGAGACCAACAACTATGGCTACACCTTC.

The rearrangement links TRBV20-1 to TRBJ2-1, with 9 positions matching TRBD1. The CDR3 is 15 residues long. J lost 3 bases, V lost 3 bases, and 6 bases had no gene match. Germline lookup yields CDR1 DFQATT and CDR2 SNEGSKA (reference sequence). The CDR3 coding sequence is TGCAGTGCTAGTCCGGGACAGGGCGTCTACAATGAGCAGTTCTTC. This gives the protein CSASPGQGVYNEQFF.

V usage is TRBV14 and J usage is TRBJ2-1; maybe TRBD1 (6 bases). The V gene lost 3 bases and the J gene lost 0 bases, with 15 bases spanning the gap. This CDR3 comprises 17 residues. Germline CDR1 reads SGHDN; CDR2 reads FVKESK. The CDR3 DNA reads TGTGCCAGCAGCCAGATTCAGGGGCTCAGCTCCTACAATGAGCAGTTCTTC. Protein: CASSQIQGLSSYNEQFF.

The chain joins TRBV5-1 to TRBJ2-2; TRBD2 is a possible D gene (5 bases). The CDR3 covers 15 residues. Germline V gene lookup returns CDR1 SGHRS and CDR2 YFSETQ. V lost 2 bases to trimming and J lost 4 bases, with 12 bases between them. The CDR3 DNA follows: TGCGCCAGCAGCTTAGCGGAGAAGGGCACCGGGGAGCTGTTTTTT. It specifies CASSLAEKGTGELFF.

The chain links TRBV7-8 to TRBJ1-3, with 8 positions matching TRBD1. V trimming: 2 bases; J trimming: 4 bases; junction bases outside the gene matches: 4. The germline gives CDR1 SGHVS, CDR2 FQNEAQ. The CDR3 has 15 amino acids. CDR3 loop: CASSLNRGDGNTIYF. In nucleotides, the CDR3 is TGTGCCAGCAGCTTAAACAGGGGGGACGGAAACACCATATATTTT.

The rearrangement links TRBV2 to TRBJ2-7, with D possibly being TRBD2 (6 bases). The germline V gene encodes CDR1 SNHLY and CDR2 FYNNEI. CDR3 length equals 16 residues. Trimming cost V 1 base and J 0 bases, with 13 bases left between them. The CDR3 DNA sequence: TGTGCCAGCAGTGAAGGTCGGCGGAGGGCCTCCTACGAGCAGTACTTC. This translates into CASSEGRRRASYEQYF. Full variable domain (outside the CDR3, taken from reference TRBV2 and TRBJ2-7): EPEVTQTPSHQVTQMGQEVILRCVPISNHLYFYWYRQILGQKVEFLVSFYNNEISEKSEIFDDQFSVERPDGSNFTLKIRSTKLEDSAMYFCASSEGRRRASYEQYFGPGTRLTVT.

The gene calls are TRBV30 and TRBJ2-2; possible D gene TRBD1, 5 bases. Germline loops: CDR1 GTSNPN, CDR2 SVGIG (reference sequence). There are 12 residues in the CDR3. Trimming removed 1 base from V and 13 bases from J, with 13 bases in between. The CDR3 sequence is CAWSEGAFRLFF. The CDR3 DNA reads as TGTGCCTGGAGTGAAGGGGCCTTTAGGCTGTTTTTT.

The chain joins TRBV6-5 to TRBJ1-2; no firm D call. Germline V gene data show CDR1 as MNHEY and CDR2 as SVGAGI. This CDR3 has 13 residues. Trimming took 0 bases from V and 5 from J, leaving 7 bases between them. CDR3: CASSYSSTYGYTF. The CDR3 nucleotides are TGTGCCAGCAGTTACTCGTCAACATATGGCTACACCTTC.

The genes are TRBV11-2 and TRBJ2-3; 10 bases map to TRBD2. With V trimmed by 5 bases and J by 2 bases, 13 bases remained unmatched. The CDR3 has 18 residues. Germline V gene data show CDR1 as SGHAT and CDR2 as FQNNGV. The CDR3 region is CASSESRLAGGNTDTQYF. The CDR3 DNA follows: TGTGCCAGCAGCGAGAGCCGATTAGCGGGGGGAAACACAGATACGCAGTATTTT.

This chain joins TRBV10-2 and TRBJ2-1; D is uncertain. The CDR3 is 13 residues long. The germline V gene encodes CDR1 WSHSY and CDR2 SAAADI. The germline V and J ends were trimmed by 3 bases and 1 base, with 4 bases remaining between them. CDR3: CASSDQSYNEQFF. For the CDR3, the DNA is TGCGCCAGCAGTGATCAGTCCTACAATGAGCAGTTCTTC.

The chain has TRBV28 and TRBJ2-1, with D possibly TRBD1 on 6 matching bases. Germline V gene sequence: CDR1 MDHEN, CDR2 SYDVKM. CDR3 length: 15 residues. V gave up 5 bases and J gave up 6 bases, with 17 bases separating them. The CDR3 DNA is TGTGCCAGCAGTAGAACCAGGGGCGTTATCAATGAGCAGTTCTTC. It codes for CASSRTRGVINEQFF.

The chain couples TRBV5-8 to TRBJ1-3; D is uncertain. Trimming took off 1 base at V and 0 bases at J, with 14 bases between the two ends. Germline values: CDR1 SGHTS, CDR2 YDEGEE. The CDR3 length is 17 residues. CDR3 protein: CASSLLGRTDSGNTIYF. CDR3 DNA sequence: TGTGCCAGCAGCTTGCTAGGTCGAACCGACTCTGGAAACACCATATATTTT.

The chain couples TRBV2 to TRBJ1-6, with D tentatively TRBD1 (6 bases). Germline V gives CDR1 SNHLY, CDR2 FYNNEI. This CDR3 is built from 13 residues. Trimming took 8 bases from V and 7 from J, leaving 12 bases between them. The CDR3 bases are TGTGCCAGCTGGGGGCAGGGAAATTCACCCCTCCACTTT. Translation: CASWGQGNSPLHF.

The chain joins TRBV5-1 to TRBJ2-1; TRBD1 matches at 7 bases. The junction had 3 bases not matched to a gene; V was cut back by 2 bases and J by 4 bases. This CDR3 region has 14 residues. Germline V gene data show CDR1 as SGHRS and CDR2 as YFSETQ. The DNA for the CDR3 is TGCGCCAGCAGCTTAGGGGACAGATACAATGAGCAGTTCTTC. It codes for CASSLGDRYNEQFF. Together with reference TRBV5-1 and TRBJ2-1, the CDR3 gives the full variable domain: KAGVTQTPRYLIKTRGQQVTLSCSPISGHRSVSWYQQTPGQGLQFLFEYFSETQRNKGNFPGRFSGRQFSNSRSEMNVSTLELGDSALYLCASSLGDRYNEQFFGPGTRLTVL.

CDR3 amino acids: CASSMESTSEKLFF. DNA of the CDR3: TGCGCCAGCAGCATGGAGTCGACAAGTGAAAAACTGTTTTTT. The V gene is TRBV5-1, the J gene TRBJ1-4; D remains unclear. CDR1 is SGHRS and CDR2 is YFSETQ in the germline V gene. The V gene lost 4 bases and the J gene lost 7 bases, with 14 bases spanning the gap. This CDR3 region has 14 residues.

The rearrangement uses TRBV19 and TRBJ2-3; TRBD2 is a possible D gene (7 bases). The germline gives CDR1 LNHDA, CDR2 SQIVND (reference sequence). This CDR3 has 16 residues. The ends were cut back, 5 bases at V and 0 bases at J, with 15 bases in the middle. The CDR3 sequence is CASSSRGSGSTDTQYF. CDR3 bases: TGTGCCAGTAGTTCCAGGGGTAGCGGGAGCACAGATACGCAGTATTTT.

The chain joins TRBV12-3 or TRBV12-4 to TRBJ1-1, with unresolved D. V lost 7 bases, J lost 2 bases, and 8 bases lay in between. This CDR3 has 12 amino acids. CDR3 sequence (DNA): TGTGCCAGCACCTACGAAAACACTGAAGCTTTCTTT. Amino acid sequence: CASTYENTEAFF.

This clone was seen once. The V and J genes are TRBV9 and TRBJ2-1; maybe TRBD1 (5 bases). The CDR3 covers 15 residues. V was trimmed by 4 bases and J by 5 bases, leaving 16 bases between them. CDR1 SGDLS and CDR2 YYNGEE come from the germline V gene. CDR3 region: CASSPQGNPHNEQFF. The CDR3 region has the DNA TGTGCCAGCAGCCCTCAGGGTAATCCCCACAATGAGCAGTTCTTC.

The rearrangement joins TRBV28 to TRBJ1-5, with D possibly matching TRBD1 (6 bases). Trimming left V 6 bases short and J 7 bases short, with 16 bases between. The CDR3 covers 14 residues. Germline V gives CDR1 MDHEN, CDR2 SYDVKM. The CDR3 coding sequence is TGTGCCAGCAGACCGAACAGGGAAACCCAGCCCCAGCATTTT. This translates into CASRPNRETQPQHF.

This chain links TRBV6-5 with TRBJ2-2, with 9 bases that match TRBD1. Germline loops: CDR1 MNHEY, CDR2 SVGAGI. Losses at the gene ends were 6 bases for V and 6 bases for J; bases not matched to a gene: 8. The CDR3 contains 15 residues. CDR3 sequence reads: CASSSGTGISGELFF. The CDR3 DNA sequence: TGTGCCAGCAGCTCCGGGACAGGGATCTCCGGGGAGCTGTTTTTT.

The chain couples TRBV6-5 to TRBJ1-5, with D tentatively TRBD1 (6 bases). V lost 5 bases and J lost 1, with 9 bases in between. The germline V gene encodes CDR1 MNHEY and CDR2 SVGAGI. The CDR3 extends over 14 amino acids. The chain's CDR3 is CASSPDRSNQPQHF. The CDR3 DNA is TGTGCCAGCAGTCCTGACAGGAGCAATCAGCCCCAGCATTTT.

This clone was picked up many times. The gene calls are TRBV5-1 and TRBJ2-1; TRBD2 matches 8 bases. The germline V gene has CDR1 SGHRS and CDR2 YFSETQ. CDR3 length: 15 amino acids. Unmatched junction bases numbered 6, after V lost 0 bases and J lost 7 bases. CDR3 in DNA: TGCGCCAGCAGCTTGGACCGGGAGGGTTGGAATGAGCAGTTCTTC. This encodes CASSLDREGWNEQFF.

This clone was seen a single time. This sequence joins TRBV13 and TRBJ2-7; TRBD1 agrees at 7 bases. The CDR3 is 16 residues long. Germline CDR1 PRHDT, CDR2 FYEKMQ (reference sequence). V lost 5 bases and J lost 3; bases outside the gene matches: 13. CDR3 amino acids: CASSGRQGWALYEQYF. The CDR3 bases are TGTGCCAGCAGCGGCCGACAGGGATGGGCCCTCTACGAGCAGTACTTC.

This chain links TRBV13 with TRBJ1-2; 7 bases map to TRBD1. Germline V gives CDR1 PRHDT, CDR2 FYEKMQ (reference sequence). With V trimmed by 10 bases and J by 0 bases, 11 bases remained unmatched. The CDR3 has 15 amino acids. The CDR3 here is CATTTGRRTNYGYTF. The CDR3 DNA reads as TGTGCCACTACGACAGGGCGAAGGACTAACTATGGCTACACCTTC.

CDR3 in amino acids: CASTSRGFSGQPNTEAFF. The CDR3 nucleotides are TGTGCCAGTACCTCGAGGGGATTTTCGGGACAGCCGAACACTGAAGCTTTCTTT. The chain uses TRBV19 and TRBJ1-1; TRBD1 aligns across 7 bases. Germline V gene data show CDR1 as LNHDA and CDR2 as SQIVND (reference sequence). The V and J ends lost 7 bases and 1 base, in that order; junction bases with no gene match: 18. The CDR3 length is 18 residues.

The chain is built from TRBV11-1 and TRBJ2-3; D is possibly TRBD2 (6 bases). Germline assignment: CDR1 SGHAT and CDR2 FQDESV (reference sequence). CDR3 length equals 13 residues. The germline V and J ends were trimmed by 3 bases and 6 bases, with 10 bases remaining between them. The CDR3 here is CASSFATSDTQYF. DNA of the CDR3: TGTGCCAGCAGCTTCGCAACTAGCGATACGCAGTATTTT.

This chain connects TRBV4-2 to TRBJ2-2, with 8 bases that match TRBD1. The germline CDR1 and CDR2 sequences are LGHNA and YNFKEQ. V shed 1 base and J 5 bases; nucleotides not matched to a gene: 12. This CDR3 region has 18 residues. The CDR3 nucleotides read TGTGCCAGCAGCCAAGTGCGATACAGGGGGTCGGGGACCGGGGAGCTGTTTTTT. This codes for CASSQVRYRGSGTGELFF.

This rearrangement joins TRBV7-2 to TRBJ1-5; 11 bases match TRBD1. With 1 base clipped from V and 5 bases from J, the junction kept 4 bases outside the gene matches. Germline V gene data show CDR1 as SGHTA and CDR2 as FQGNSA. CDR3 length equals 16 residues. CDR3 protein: CASSLEGTGGYQPQHF. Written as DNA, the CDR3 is TGTGCCAGCAGCTTAGAGGGGACAGGGGGATATCAGCCCCAGCATTTT.

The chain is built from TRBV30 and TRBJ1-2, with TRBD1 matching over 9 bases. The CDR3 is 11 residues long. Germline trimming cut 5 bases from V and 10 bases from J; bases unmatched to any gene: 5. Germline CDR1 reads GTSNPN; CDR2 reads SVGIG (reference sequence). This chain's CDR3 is CAWGTGSIYTF. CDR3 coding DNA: TGTGCCTGGGGGACAGGGAGTATCTACACCTTC.

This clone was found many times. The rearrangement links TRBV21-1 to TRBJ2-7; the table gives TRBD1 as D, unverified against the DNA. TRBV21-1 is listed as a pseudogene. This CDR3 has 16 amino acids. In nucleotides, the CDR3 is TGTGCCAGCAGCAAAGTACCGGGACAAGTTCCCTACGAGCAGTACTTC. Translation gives CASSKVPGQVPYEQYF.

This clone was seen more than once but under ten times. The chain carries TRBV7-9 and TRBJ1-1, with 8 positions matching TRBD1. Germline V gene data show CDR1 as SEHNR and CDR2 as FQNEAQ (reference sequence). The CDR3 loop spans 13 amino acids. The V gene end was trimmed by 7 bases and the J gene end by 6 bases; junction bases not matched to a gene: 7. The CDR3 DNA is TGTGCCAGCACCCCGCAGGGGGCCCCTGAAGCTTTCTTT. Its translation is CASTPQGAPEAFF.